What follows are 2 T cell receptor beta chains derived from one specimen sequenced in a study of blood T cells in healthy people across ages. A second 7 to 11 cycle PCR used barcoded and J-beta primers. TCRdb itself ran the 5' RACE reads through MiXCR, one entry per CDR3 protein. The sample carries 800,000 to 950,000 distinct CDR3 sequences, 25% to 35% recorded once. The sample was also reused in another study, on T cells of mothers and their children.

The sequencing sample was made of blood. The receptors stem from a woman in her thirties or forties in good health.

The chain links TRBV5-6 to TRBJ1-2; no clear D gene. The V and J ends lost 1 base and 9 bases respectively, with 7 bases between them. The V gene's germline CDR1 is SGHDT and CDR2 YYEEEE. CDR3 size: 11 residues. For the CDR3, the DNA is TGTGCCAGCAGCTTGAGAGGGAGCTACACCTTC. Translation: CASSLRGSYTF.

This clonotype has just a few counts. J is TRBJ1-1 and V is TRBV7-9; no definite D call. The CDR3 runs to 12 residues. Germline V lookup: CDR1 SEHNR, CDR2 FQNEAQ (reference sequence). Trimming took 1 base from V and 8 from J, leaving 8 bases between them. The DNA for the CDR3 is TGTGCCAGCAGCTTAGGCAGGAGGGAAGCTTTCTTT. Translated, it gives CASSLGRREAFF.